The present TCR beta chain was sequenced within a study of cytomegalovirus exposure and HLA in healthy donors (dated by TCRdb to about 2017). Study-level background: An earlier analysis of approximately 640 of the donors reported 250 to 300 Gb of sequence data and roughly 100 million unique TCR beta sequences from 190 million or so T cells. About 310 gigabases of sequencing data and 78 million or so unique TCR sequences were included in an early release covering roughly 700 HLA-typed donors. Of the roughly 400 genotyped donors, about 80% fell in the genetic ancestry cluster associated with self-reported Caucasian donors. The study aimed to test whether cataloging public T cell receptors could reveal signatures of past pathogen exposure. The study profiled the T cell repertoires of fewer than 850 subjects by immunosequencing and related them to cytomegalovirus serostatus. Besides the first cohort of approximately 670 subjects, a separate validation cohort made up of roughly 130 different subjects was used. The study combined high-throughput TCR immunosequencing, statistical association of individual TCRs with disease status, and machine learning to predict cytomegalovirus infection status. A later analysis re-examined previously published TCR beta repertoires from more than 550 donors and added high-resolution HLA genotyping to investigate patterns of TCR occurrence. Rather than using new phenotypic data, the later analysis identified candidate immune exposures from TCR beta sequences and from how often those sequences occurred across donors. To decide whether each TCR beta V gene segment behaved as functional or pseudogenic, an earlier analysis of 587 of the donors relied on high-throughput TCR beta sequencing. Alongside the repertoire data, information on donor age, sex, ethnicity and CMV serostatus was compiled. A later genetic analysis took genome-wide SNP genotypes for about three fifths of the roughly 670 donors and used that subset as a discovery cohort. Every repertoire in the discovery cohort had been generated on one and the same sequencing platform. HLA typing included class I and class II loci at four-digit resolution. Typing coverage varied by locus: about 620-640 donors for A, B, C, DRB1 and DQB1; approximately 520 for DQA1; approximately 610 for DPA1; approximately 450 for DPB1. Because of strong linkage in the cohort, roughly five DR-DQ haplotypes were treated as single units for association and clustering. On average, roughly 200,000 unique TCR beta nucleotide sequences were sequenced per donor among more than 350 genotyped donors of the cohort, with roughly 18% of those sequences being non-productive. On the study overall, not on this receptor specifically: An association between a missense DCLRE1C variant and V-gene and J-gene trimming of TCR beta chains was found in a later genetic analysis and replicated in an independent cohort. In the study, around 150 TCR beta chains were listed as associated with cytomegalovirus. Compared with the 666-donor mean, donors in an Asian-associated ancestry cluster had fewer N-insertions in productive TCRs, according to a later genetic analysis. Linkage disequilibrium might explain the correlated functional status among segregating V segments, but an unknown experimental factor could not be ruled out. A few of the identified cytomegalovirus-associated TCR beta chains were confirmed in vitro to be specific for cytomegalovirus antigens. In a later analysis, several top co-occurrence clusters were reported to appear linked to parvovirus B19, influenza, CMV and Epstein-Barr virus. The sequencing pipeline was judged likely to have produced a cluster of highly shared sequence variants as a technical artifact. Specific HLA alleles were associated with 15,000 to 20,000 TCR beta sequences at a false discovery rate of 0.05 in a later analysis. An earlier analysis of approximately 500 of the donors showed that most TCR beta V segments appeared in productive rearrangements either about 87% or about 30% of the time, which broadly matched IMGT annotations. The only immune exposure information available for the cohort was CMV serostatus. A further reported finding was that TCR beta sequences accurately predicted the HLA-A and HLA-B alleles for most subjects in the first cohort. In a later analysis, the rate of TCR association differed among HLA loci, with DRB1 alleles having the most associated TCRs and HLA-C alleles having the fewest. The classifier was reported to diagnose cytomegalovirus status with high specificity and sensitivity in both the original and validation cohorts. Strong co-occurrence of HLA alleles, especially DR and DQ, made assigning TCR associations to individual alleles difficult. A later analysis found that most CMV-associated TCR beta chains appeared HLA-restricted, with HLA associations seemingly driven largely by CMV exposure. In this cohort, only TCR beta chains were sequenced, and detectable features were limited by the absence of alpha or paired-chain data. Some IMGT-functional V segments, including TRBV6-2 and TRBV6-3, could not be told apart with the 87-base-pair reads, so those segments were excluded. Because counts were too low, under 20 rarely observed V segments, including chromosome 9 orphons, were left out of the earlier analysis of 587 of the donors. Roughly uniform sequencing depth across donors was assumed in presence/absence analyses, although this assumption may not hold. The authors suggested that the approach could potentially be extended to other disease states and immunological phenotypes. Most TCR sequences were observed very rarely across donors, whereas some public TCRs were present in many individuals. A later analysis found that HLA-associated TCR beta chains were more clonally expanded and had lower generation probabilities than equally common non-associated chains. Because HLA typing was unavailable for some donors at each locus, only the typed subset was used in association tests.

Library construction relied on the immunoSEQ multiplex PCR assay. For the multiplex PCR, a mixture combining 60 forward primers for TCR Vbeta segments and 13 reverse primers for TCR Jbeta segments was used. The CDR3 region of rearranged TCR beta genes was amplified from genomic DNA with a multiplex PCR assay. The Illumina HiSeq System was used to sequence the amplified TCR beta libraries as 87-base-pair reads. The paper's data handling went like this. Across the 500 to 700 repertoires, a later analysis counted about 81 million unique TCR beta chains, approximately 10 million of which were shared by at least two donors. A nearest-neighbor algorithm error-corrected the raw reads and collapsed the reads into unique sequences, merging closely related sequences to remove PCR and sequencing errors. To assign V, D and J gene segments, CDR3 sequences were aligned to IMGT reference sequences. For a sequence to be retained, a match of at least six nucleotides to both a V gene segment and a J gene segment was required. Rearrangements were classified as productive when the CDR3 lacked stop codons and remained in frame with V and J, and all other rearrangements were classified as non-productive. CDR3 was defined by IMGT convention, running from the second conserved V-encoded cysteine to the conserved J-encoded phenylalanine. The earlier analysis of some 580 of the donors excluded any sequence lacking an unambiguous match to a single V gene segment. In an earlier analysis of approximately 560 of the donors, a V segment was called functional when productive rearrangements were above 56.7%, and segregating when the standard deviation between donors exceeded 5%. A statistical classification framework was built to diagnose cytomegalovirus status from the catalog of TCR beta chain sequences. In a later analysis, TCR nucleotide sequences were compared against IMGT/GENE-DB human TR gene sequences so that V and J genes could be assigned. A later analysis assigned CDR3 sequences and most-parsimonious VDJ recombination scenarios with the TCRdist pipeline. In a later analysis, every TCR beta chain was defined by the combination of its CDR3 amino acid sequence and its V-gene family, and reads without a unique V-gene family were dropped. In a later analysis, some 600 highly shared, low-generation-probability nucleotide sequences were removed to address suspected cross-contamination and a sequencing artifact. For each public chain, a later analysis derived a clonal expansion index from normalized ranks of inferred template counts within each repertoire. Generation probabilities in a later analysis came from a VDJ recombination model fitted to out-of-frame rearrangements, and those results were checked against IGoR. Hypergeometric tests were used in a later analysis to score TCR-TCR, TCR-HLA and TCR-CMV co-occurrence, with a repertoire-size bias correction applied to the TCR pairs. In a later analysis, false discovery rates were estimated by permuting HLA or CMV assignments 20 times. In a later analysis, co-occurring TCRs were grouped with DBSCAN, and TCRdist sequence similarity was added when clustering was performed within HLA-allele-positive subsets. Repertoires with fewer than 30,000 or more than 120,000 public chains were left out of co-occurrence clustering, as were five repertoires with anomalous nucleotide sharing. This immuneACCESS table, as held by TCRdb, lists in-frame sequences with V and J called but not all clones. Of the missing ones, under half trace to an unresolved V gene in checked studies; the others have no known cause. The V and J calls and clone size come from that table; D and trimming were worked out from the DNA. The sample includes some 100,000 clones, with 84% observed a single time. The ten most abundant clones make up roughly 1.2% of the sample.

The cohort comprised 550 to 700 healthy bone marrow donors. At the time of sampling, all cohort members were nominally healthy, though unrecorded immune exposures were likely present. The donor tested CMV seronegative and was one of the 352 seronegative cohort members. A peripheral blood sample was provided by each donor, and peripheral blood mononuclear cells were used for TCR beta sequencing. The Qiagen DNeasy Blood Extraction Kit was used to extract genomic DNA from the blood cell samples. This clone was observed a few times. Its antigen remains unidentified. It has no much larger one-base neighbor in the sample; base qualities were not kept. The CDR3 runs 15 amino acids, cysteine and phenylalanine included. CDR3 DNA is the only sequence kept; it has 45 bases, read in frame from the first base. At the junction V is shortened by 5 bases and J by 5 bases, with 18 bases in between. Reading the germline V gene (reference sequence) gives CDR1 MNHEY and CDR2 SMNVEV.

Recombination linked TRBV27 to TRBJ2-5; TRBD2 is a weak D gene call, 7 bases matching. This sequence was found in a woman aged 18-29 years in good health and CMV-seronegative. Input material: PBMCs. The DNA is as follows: TGTGCCAGCAGTCCCGAAGGGGGGGCCTTTGAGACCCAGTACTTC. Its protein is CASSPEGGAFETQYF.